A selection of T cell receptor beta chains follows, all from one sample in a study of monozygotic twins with cystic fibrosis. Generated by immunoSEQ multiplex PCR, the TCRdb table keeps only in-frame clones and is missing some. This sample carries fewer than 20,000 clones, approximately 97% of them seen once, and the ten largest clones take about 2%. Material for sequencing was blood. These receptors all come from a woman in her 30s with cystic fibrosis. CDR3s include the opening cysteine and the closing phenylalanine or tryptophan. The D gene is left open where the match is weak. Size tells how often a clone was seen (once, few, many) or the class of an expanded clone, and some rows leave it out.

d_gene: TRBD1
v_gene: TRBV27
j_gene: TRBJ2-7
abundance: .
CDR3nt: TGTGCCAGCAGCCGGGACAGGGGCTACGAGCAGTACTTC
CDR3aa: CASSRDRGYEQYF

d_gene: TRBD2
v_gene: TRBV4-3
j_gene: TRBJ2-5
abundance: .
CDR3nt: TGCGCCAGCAGCCAAGACCTCTCGCGGGGGGGCGAGACCCAGTACTTC
CDR3aa: CASSQDLSRGGETQYF

d_gene: .
v_gene: TRBV6-5
j_gene: TRBJ2-3
abundance: .
CDR3nt: TGTGCCAGCAGTACTTTGACAGGGAGGGATACGCAGTATTTT
CDR3aa: CASSTLTGRDTQYF

d_gene: .
v_gene: TRBV5-1
j_gene: TRBJ1-2
abundance: .
CDR3nt: TGCGCCAGCAGCTTGGGGGCAGGGGATCACTATGGCTACACCTTC
CDR3aa: CASSLGAGDHYGYTF

d_gene: .
v_gene: TRBV5-1
j_gene: TRBJ1-2
abundance: few
CDR3nt: TGCGCCAGCAGCCTCATACCACAGGGAAACTATGGCTACACCTTC
CDR3aa: CASSLIPQGNYGYTF

d_gene: TRBD2
v_gene: TRBV6-1
j_gene: TRBJ2-1
abundance: .
CDR3nt: TGTGCCAGCAGTGAAGCGGGGCGGGGGGGCAATGAGCAGTTCTTC
CDR3aa: CASSEAGRGGNEQFF

d_gene: .
v_gene: TRBV4-3
j_gene: TRBJ2-1
abundance: .
CDR3nt: TGCGCCAGCAGCCACTACTATGGGGAAGGGAATGAGCAGTTCTTC
CDR3aa: CASSHYYGEGNEQFF

d_gene: .
v_gene: TRBV4-1
j_gene: TRBJ1-2
abundance: .
CDR3nt: TGCGCCAGCAGCCAAGGGGCTTTGTTCCGGTCAGTCTATGGCTACACCTTC
CDR3aa: CASSQGALFRSVYGYTF

d_gene: .
v_gene: TRBV10-2
j_gene: TRBJ1-6
abundance: once
CDR3nt: TGCGCCAGCAGTGAGCCCGAGAATTCACCCCTCCACTTT
CDR3aa: CASSEPENSPLHF

d_gene: .
v_gene: TRBV28
j_gene: TRBJ1-4
abundance: once
CDR3nt: TGTGCCAGCACGAAATATTCCGCCGCCAGGGAGGAACTGTTTTTT
CDR3aa: CASTKYSAAREELFF

d_gene: TRBD1
v_gene: TRBV28
j_gene: TRBJ1-2
abundance: once
CDR3nt: TGTGCCAGCAGTTTATTCCAGGGACAGGCGGTGTACTATGGCTACACCTTC
CDR3aa: CASSLFQGQAVYYGYTF

d_gene: .
v_gene: TRBV18
j_gene: TRBJ2-5
abundance: .
CDR3nt: TGTGCCAGCTCACAGGGCTTACGGGAGACCCAGTACTTC
CDR3aa: CASSQGLRETQYF

d_gene: .
v_gene: TRBV10-2
j_gene: TRBJ2-3
abundance: once
CDR3nt: TGCGCCAGCAGTGCCGGGGCCGCGGGTGCAGATACGCAGTATTTT
CDR3aa: CASSAGAAGADTQYF

d_gene: TRBD2
v_gene: TRBV7-2
j_gene: TRBJ2-7
abundance: .
CDR3nt: TGTGCCAGCAGCCCATTGGCACTAGCGGAGAACGACGAGCAGTACTTC
CDR3aa: CASSPLALAENDEQYF

d_gene: .
v_gene: TRBV19
j_gene: TRBJ1-3
abundance: .
CDR3nt: TGTGCCAGTAGTACGACCGTTGCCTCTGGAAACACCATATATTTT
CDR3aa: CASSTTVASGNTIYF

d_gene: .
v_gene: TRBV2
j_gene: TRBJ2-7
abundance: once
CDR3nt: TGTGCCAGCAGTGTTAGGTACTACGAGCAGTACTTC
CDR3aa: CASSVRYYEQYF